This section outlines one T cell receptor beta chain sequence together with its context. The specificity of this receptor is unknown. No base-level quality is on record; no much larger clone is a single base apart. The data were taken from a study of PD-L1 blockade in urothelial cancer (TCRdb year 2017). Regarding the research as a whole: Every patient began therapy at some point between 2014 and 2015 and was given atezolizumab 1,200 mg intravenously every 3 weeks. Twenty-five of 29 patients were males with bladder-origin urothelial cancer, and about 65% of the roughly 29 reported a prior smoking history. An ECOG performance status of 0 or 1 was recorded for the patients, and 0 to 3 prior chemotherapy regimens had been received by the patients. Blood samples were analyzed 3 weeks after the start of treatment (second dose) and 6 weeks after the start of treatment. Blood samples gave a median of approximately 150,000 T cells and approximately 80,000 unique TCRs, with a median clonality of around 0.08. The study, an exploratory multi-omic analysis, examined somatic, immune and clinical correlates of response to PD-L1 blockade with atezolizumab in urothelial cancer. TCR sequencing covered pretreatment tumor samples and matched, serially collected peripheral blood taken before and after atezolizumab treatment. Durable clinical benefit meant progression-free survival longer than 6 months, and TCR features were also tested against progression-free and overall survival. In the same patients, pretreatment tumors underwent whole exome sequencing and RNA sequencing in addition to TCR sequencing. Roughly ten patients achieved durable clinical benefit and about 22 did not. Over 28 patients had pretreatment blood TCR-seq, about 24 had at least one posttreatment blood collection, and about 24 had tumor TCR-seq. Overall study outcomes, separate from this receptor: Patients with durable benefit showed greater expansion of tumor-associated TCR clones in peripheral blood 3 weeks after starting treatment (n ≈ 22, p = 0.022). Because of the small sample size (n ≈ 30) and the many exploratory analyses performed, the results are intended to be regarded as hypothesis-generating. Improved progression-free and overall survival was found to be associated with pretreatment peripheral blood TCR clonality below the median.

V is reduced by 6 bases and J by 9 bases, leaving a spacing of 15 bases between them. CDR1 and CDR2 were assigned from the germline V gene (reference sequence) as MNHEY and SMNVEV. Counted from cysteine to phenylalanine, this CDR3 has 13 amino acids. Just the 39-base CDR3 DNA is kept, in frame starting at base 1. The cohort included some 30 patients with locally advanced or metastatic urothelial carcinoma who were treated at Memorial Sloan Kettering on a trial protocol. Peripheral blood mononuclear cells were collected pretreatment and during treatment, with between 1 and 8 total time points obtained per patient. The Qiagen DNeasy Blood extraction kit was used to purify genomic DNA from total PBMCs and tumor samples. PBMCs were collected pretreatment and during treatment, and were isolated and stored as previously described. Synthetic TCR analog templates were spiked into each PCR to estimate absolute template abundance from read counts. The immunoSEQ assay was used to amplify TCRbeta CDR3 regions from genomic DNA with bias-controlled V and J gene primers. Sequencing of rearranged TCRbeta segments was performed at approximately 20X coverage. On the study's bioinformatics: Clustering was used to correct sequencing errors, and CDR3s were annotated against IMGT to assign V, D and J genes. Out-of-frame and stop-codon sequences were excluded, and only productive TCRbeta rearrangements were used in downstream analyses. Clonality was calculated as one minus the Shannon entropy normalized by the log of the number of unique productive sequences. Fisher's exact test with Benjamini-Hochberg correction, at a threshold of adjusted p below 0.01, was used to find clones that differed between time points or between blood and tumor. TCRdb provides this immuneACCESS table in a form limited to in-frame rearrangements. Some clones are lacking; in checked studies, under half of them reflect an unresolved V gene, and why the rest are absent is not known. V and J calls and clone size come straight from that table; D and trimming were deduced from the DNA. The sample yields about 29,000 clones; 85% to 90% were counted once. The leading ten clones occupy 1.5% to 2% of the sample.

The sequence was collected from a man aged 45 to 65 with urothelial cancer. The sample was PBMCs, taken around atezolizumab (anti-PD-L1) treatment. The chain is assembled from TRBV27 and TRBJ2-1, and TRBD2 may be the D gene, going by 6 matching bases. In nucleotide form, the sequence is TGTGCCAGCAGCCCGACTAGTAAGAGTGAGCAGTTCTTC. This encodes CASSPTSKSEQFF.